Listed below are T cell receptor beta chains from one sample, sequenced in a study of identical twins. TCRdb fed the 5' RACE reads into MiXCR, producing one record per CDR3 protein. This table has about 200,000 distinct CDR3 sequences, roughly a tenth appearing once. The sequenced sample consisted of memory T cells sorted from blood. Receptors were obtained from a man aged 50 or older in good health. Each CDR3 is given with its conserved first and last residue. A D gene is named only where the DNA matches it firmly. Clone size is given for some rows only: seen once, a few or many times, or a class if the clone is expanded.

clone size	D gene	V gene	J gene	CDR3 DNA	CDR3 protein
few	TRBD2	TRBV18	TRBJ2-5	TGTGCCAGCTCACCGGGCCTAGCGGAAGAGACCCAGTACTTC	CASSPGLAEETQYF
-	TRBD1	TRBV5-1	TRBJ1-5	TGCGCCAGCAGCGTAGGGGGCAGTTTAGGCAATCAGCCCCAGCATTTT	CASSVGGSLGNQPQHF
-	-	TRBV29-1	TRBJ2-2	TGCAGCGTTCTAGAACAGCAGGCCACCGGGGAGCTGTTTTTT	CSVLEQQATGELFF
few	TRBD2	TRBV20-1	TRBJ2-1	TGCAGTGCTAGAGATAGCGGGGGGGCCAATGAGCAGTTCTTC	CSARDSGGANEQFF
-	-	TRBV12-3/TRBV12-4	TRBJ2-1	TGTGCCAGCGGTTTCTCGGGGTCCGACTACAATGAGCAGTTCTTC	CASGFSGSDYNEQFF
many	-	TRBV5-1	TRBJ1-2	TGCGCCAGCAGCTCATCATCACCGGGCCTCTATGGCTACACCTTC	CASSSSSPGLYGYTF
many	-	TRBV6-1	TRBJ2-5	TGTGCCAGCAGTCTAATGGGGGATAGCTCGCAAGAGACCCAGTACTTC	CASSLMGDSSQETQYF
-	-	TRBV5-1	TRBJ2-6	TGCGCCAGCAGCTTAACCGGACTGGGCTGGGCCAACGTCCTGACTTTC	CASSLTGLGWANVLTF
few	TRBD1	TRBV7-9	TRBJ1-2	TGTGCCAGCAGTCCCGGGACAGAGTTTAGCTATGGCTACACCTTC	CASSPGTEFSYGYTF
-	-	TRBV7-9	TRBJ1-4	TGTGCCAGCAGCTCGCTCAGGACAACTAATGAAAAACTGTTTTTT	CASSSLRTTNEKLFF
-	TRBD2	TRBV28	TRBJ2-5	TGTGCCAGCAGTCCCGGACTGGGGGGGTACCAAGAGACCCAGTACTTC	CASSPGLGGYQETQYF
few	-	TRBV10-3	TRBJ2-2	TGTGCCATCAGTGGAGGGGGGGTTCCCACCGGGGAGCTGTTTTTT	CAISGGGVPTGELFF
-	-	TRBV7-2	TRBJ2-7	TGTGCCAGCGCTTGGGCTAGCGCCGAGCAGTACTTC	CASAWASAEQYF
-	-	TRBV5-1	TRBJ2-1	TGCGCCAGCAGCTCGGCGGGACAGCTCAATGAGCAGTTCTTC	CASSSAGQLNEQFF
-	TRBD2	TRBV11-1	TRBJ2-2	TGTGCCAGCAGCCCCCTCCGGGGGGGTTTCGGGGAGCTGTTTTTT	CASSPLRGGFGELFF
-	-	TRBV5-1	TRBJ2-1	TGCGCCAGCAGCCCGGGGCAGGGATGGTCCTACAATGAGCAGTTCTTC	CASSPGQGWSYNEQFF
many	-	TRBV5-1	TRBJ2-3	TGCGCCAGCAGCTTGAACATGGGCAATACGCAGTATTTT	CASSLNMGNTQYF
-	TRBD1	TRBV6-5	TRBJ2-7	TGTGCCAGCAGTCTACACCCGGGACAGGGGGCCTACGAGCAGTACTTC	CASSLHPGQGAYEQYF
many	-	TRBV5-1	TRBJ2-3	TGCGCCAGCAGCTCCGGACACCGTGACACAGATACGCAGTATTTT	CASSSGHRDTDTQYF
few	-	TRBV10-3	TRBJ1-2	TGTGCCATCAGTGAGGGACTTACCCCGACCCTTGGCTACACCTTC	CAISEGLTPTLGYTF
few	-	TRBV3-1	TRBJ1-3	TGTGCCAGCAGCCAAGGGACGAACCGAAACACCATATATTTT	CASSQGTNRNTIYF
-	-	TRBV29-1	TRBJ2-5	TGCAGCGTTGAAGGAATAAGGACCCAGTACTTC	CSVEGIRTQYF
-	-	TRBV6-1	TRBJ1-6	TGTGCCAGCAGTGAAGCACCGGGGACTAATTCACCCCTCCACTTT	CASSEAPGTNSPLHF
few	-	TRBV9	TRBJ2-7	TGTGCCAGCAGCCCCACGGGGTCCTTCAGCTACGAGCAGTACTTC	CASSPTGSFSYEQYF
-	TRBD2	TRBV6-2/TRBV6-3	TRBJ2-7	TGTGCCAGCAGTATACCGGGACTAGCGACCTACGAGCAGTACTTC	CASSIPGLATYEQYF
-	-	TRBV7-2	TRBJ1-3	TGTGCCAGCAGCCCGGACGGCGCCACTGGAAACACCATATATTTT	CASSPDGATGNTIYF
-	-	TRBV28	TRBJ1-1	TGTGCCAGCCAAAGGATCCCCCTCCTTGGGGGCACTGAAGCTTTCTTT	CASQRIPLLGGTEAFF
once	TRBD2	TRBV7-2	TRBJ2-3	TGTGCCAGCAGTGGTACGATAGCGGGGCATCAGTATTTT	CASSGTIAGHQYF
many	TRBD1	TRBV7-2	TRBJ1-6	TGTGCCAGCACCCAGATCAGGGGGCTTTCACCCCTCCACTTT	CASTQIRGLSPLHF
few	TRBD1	TRBV7-8	TRBJ1-5	TGTGCCAGCAGCAAGGACAGGTCCAATCAGCCCCAGCATTTT	CASSKDRSNQPQHF
many	TRBD1	TRBV20-1	TRBJ2-1	TGCAGTGCTAGAGATGTCGGACAGGATTACAATGAGCAGTTCTTC	CSARDVGQDYNEQFF
few	-	TRBV5-1	TRBJ2-7	TGCGCCAGCAGTCTGACCGGGGACACCACCTACGAGCAGTACTTC	CASSLTGDTTYEQYF
-	-	TRBV2	TRBJ2-7	TGTGCCAGCAGCGCCGGGACCCGCTCCTACGAGCAGTACTTC	CASSAGTRSYEQYF